What follows are 9 T cell receptor beta chains derived from one specimen sequenced in a study of CD8+CD57+ T cells in acquired aplastic anemia. TCR beta VDJ and CDR3 were profiled, and genomic DNA was the template. A single record per CDR3 protein comes from TCRdb applying MiXCR to the reads. The table lists some 200,000 distinct CDR3 sequences, 34% of them singletons, with 0.95% to 1.2% in the top ten. Material for sequencing was sorted CD4+, CD8+, or CD8+CD57+ T cells (not recorded which) from PBMCs. The source is a human donor in good health, serving as a control.

CDR3 region: CATSRGGAKWADEKLFF. CDR3 DNA: TGTGCCACCAGCAGAGGGGGGGCGAAATGGGCGGACGAAAAACTGTTTTTT. The chain recombines TRBV15 with TRBJ1-4; D possibly corresponds to TRBD1 (6 bases). The CDR3 extends over 17 amino acids. V dropped 1 base and J dropped 8 bases, with 20 bases sitting between them. Germline lookup yields CDR1 LNHNV and CDR2 YYDKDF (reference sequence).

The sample holds many counts of this clonotype. The chain recombines TRBV2 with TRBJ1-6; D gene unclear. Germline-derived CDR1 and CDR2 are SNHLY and FYNNEI. V lost 7 bases and J 6 bases, leaving 16 bases between the germline ends. The CDR3 has 15 amino acids. The CDR3 DNA reads TGTGCCAGCAAGGAGGGCACTGAAGGTAATTCACCCCTCCACTTT. It is translated as CASKEGTEGNSPLHF. Full variable domain (rest looked up from reference TRBV2 and TRBJ1-6): EPEVTQTPSHQVTQMGQEVILRCVPISNHLYFYWYRQILGQKVEFLVSFYNNEISEKSEIFDDQFSVERPDGSNFTLKIRSTKLEDSAMYFCASKEGTEGNSPLHFGNGTRLTVT.

Comments on this clonotype: The final CDR3 position lacks the conserved phenylalanine or tryptophan, pointing to a likely read error. This chain connects TRBV25-1 to TRBJ2-5; possible D gene TRBD1, 5 bases. V lost 7 bases and J lost 5, with 17 bases in between. The CDR3 covers 14 residues. Per the germline V gene, CDR1 is MGHDK and CDR2 is SYGVNS. CDR3 nucleotides: TGTGCCAGCATAGGGTCGCAGGGTATCGAGACCCAGTACCTC. Its translation: CASIGSQGIETQYL.

The rearrangement joins TRBV20-1 to TRBJ1-1; D perhaps matches TRBD1 (5 bases). The CDR3 is 12 residues long. CDR1 and CDR2 from the germline V gene are DFQATT and SNEGSKA (reference sequence). Trimming cost V 3 bases and J 3 bases, with 8 bases left between them. The DNA for the CDR3 is TGCAGTGCTAGTCAGGGCTACACTGAAGCTTTCTTT. Translation gives CSASQGYTEAFF.

Ten or more counts support this clonotype. This chain links TRBV12-5 with TRBJ2-7, with 8 bases fitting TRBD1. V lost 0 bases to trimming and J lost 2 bases; unmatched junction nucleotides: 6. There are 16 residues in the CDR3. Germline V lookup: CDR1 LGHNT, CDR2 FRNRAP. The CDR3 nucleotides are TGTGCTAGTGGTTTGGTACTCGGACAGGGCGCCTACGAGCAGTACTTC. It encodes CASGLVLGQGAYEQYF.

This clonotype has ten or more counts. The rearrangement uses TRBV6-1 and TRBJ2-7; the D gene is possibly TRBD1 (5 bases). The CDR3 is 13 amino acids. The germline V gene encodes CDR1 MNHNS and CDR2 SASEGT. Here the CDR3 reads CATRGHPSGEQYF. As DNA, the CDR3 is TGTGCAACCCGAGGACACCCGTCTGGAGAGCAGTACTTC.

This clonotype was picked up a small number of times. This chain links TRBV5-8 with TRBJ2-1, with 11 bases aligning to TRBD2. The trim removed 0 bases at V and 4 bases at J, leaving 6 bases unmatched. Germline V CDR1 and CDR2: SGHTS, YDEGEE. CDR3 length: 17 amino acids. The CDR3 region has the DNA TGTGCCAGCAGCTTGGAAAGGACTAGCGGGTTATACAATGAGCAGTTCTTC. Translating gives CASSLERTSGLYNEQFF.

V gene TRBV7-8 combines with J gene TRBJ1-4; maybe TRBD1 (6 bases). Germline CDR1 reads SGHVS; CDR2 reads FQNEAQ. V was trimmed by 4 bases and J by 6 bases, leaving 9 bases between them. The CDR3 extends over 13 amino acids. CDR3 sequence: CASSSRTDEKLFF. The CDR3 DNA is TGTGCCAGCAGCTCCCGGACAGATGAAAAACTGTTTTTT.

The table lists this clonotype with many counts. The chain couples TRBV20-1 to TRBJ2-5; the D is unclear. The ends were cut back, 5 bases at V and 14 bases at J, with 15 bases in the middle. Germline values: CDR1 DFQATT, CDR2 SNEGSKA (reference sequence). This CDR3 comprises 10 residues. The CDR3 here is CSAVRGLPYF. CDR3 bases: TGCAGTGCTGTCCGCGGCTTACCTTACTTC.